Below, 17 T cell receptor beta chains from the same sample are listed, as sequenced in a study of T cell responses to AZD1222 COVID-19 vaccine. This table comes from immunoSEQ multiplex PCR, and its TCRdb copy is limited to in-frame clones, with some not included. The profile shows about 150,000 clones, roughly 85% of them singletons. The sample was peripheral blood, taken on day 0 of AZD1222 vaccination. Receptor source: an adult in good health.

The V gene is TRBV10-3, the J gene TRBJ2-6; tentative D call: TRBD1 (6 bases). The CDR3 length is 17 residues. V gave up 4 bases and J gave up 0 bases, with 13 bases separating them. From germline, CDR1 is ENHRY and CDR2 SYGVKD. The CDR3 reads CAISARPRGSGANVLTF. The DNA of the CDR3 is TGTGCCATCAGTGCGCGGCCCAGGGGCTCTGGGGCCAACGTCCTGACTTTC.

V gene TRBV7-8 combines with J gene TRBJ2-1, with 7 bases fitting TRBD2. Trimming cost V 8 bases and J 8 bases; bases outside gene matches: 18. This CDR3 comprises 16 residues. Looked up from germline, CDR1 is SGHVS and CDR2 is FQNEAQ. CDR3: CASLLLGGRAPHEQFF. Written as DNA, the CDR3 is TGTGCCAGCTTATTACTGGGGGGGAGGGCCCCCCATGAGCAGTTCTTC.

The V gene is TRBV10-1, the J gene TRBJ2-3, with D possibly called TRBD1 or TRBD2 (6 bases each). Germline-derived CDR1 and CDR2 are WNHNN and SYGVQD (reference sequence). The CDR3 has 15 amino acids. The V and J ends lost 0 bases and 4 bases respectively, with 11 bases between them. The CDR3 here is CASSESMGGPDTQYF. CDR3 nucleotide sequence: TGCGCCAGCAGTGAGTCGATGGGGGGCCCAGATACGCAGTATTTT.

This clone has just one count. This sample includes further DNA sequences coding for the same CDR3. CDR3 sequence (DNA): TGTGCCTGGAGTGTTTGGGGATCCTACGAGCAGTACTTC. Protein sequence: CAWSVWGSYEQYF. The V and J genes are TRBV30 and TRBJ2-7; D remains ambiguous. The V gene lost 0 bases and the J gene lost 1 base, with 7 bases spanning the gap. Germline CDR1 is GTSNPN and CDR2 is SVGIG (reference sequence). CDR3 length equals 13 residues.

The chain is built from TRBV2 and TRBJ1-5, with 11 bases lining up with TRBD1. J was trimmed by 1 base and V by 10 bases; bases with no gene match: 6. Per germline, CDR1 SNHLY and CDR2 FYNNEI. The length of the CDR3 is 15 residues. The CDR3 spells CATAGQGASNQPQHF. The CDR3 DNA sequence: TGTGCCACCGCCGGACAGGGGGCAAGCAATCAGCCCCAGCATTTT.

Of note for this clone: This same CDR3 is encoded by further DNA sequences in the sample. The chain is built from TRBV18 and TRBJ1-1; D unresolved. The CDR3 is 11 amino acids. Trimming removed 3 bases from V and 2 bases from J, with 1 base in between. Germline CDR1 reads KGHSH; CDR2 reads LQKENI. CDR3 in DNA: TGTGCCAGCTCACCCAACACTGAAGCTTTCTTT. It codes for CASSPNTEAFF. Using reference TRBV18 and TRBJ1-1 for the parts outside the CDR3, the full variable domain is NAGVMQNPRHLVRRRGQEARLRCSPMKGHSHVYWYRQLPEEGLKFMVYLQKENIIDESGMPKERFSAEFPKEGPSILRIQQVVRGDSAAYFCASSPNTEAFFGQGTRLTVV.

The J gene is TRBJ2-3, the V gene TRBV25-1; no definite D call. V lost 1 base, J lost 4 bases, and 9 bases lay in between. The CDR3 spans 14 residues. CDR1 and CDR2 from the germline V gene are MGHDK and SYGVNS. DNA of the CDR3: TGTGCCAGCAGTGAATTCGGCCCTTCAGATACGCAGTATTTT. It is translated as CASSEFGPSDTQYF.

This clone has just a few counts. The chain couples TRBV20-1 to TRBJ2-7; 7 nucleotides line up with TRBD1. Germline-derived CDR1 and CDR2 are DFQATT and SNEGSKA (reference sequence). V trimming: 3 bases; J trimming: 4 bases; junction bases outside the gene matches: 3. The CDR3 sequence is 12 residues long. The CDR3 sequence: CSASEGAYEQYF. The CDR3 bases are TGCAGTGCTAGTGAGGGGGCGTACGAGCAGTACTTC.

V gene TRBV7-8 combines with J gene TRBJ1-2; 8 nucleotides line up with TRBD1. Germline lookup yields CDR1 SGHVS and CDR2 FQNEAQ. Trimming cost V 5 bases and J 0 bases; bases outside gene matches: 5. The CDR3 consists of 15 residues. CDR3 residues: CASSRRDRTNYGYTF. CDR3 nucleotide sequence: TGTGCCAGCAGCCGACGGGACAGGACTAACTATGGCTACACCTTC.

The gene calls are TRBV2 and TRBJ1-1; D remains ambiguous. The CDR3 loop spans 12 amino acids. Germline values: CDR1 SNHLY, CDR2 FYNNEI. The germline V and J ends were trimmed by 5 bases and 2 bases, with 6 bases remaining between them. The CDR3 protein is CASSSTNTEAFF. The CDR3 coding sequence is TGTGCCAGCAGTTCGACCAACACTGAAGCTTTCTTT.

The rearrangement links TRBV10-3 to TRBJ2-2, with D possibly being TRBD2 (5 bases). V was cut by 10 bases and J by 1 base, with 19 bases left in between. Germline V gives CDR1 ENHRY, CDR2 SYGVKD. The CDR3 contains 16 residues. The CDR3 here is CATLPRLSGNTGELFF. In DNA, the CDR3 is TGTGCCACCCTGCCCCGACTGAGCGGGAACACCGGGGAGCTGTTTTTT.

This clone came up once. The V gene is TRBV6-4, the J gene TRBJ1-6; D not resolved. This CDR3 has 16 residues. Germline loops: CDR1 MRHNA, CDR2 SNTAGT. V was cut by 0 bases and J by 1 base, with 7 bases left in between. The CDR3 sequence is CASSDSGSSYNSPLHF. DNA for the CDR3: TGTGCCAGCAGTGACTCTGGCAGTTCCTATAATTCACCCCTCCACTTT.

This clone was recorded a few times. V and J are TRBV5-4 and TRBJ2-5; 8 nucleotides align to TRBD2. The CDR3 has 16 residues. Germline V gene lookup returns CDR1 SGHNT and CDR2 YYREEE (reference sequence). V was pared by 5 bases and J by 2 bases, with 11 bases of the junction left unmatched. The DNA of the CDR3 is TGTGCCAGCAGACATACCGGGAGGGAGCCACAAGAGACCCAGTACTTC. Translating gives CASRHTGREPQETQYF.

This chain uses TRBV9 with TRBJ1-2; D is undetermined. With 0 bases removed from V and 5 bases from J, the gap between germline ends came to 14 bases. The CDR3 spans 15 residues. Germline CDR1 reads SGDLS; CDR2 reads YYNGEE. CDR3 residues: CASSVEAVGYYGYTF. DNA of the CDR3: TGTGCCAGCAGCGTAGAGGCTGTGGGGTATTATGGCTACACCTTC.

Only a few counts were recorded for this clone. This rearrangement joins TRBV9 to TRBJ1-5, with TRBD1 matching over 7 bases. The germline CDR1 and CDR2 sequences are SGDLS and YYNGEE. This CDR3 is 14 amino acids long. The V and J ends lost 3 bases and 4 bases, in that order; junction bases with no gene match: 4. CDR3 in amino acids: CASSERDRNQPQHF. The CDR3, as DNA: TGTGCCAGCAGCGAAAGGGACAGAAATCAGCCCCAGCATTTT.

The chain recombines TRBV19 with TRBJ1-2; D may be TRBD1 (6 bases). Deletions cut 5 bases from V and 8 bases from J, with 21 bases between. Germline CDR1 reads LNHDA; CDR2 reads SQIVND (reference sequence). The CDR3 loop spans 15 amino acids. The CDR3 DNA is TGTGCCAGTAGTGTGCCCGGGACAATTGCGGGAGGCTACACCTTC. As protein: CASSVPGTIAGGYTF.

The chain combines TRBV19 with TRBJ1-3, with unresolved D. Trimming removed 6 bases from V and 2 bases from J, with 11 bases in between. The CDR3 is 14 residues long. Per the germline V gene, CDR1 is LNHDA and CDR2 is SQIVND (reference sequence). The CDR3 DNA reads TGTGCCAGTAGCCTCAGGAGTACTGGAAACACCATATATTTT. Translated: CASSLRSTGNTIYF.